This record concerns one T cell receptor (beta chain) sequence. Its antigen has not been determined. No base quality information exists; no much larger clone differs at one position. The CDR1 and CDR2 encoded by the germline V gene (reference sequence) are MNHNY and SVGAGI. The CDR3 runs 14 amino acids, cysteine and phenylalanine included. Of all the DNA, just the CDR3 is kept, 42 bases in frame from base 1. Ends trimmed: V by 5 bases, J by 15 bases; bases unmatched to a gene: 10. The data originate from a study of blood T cell repertoires in COVID-19 (TCRdb year 2020). In the study overall: Samples covering the acute and convalescent phases of COVID-19 were provided by collaborators in the United States, Italy and Spain. The prospective study material was composed of cDNA or gDNA derived from T cells, B-cell-depleted T cells, or PBMCs. Deeply sampled blood TCRbeta repertoires from subjects exposed to, actively infected with, or recovered from COVID-19 were included in the dataset. The repertoires were released in a freely available public database intended as a resource for research on the immune response to SARS-CoV-2. Samples came from the ongoing ImmuneRACE study (first 160 participants) plus 1,254 subjects from 6 global collaborators. Sample metadata almost always included a de-identified subject ID, COVID-19 status, age in years and sex. Where available, HLA class I and class II types were obtained from metadata supplied by the sample provider rather than from assay-based typing.

Collaborating institutions collected whole blood in K2EDTA tubes following their own protocols. For TCRbeta analysis, collaborators shipped samples in one of three forms: frozen whole blood, isolated PBMCs, or DNA extracted from either of those sample types. Here is what the overall study found, with its caveats: Clinical and demographic metadata were provided uncurated, with the amount varying by source and participant.

The immunoSEQ Assay, a bias-controlled multiplex PCR, was used to amplify TCRbeta CDR3 regions from genomic DNA. Turning to the authors' computational methods: The number of nucleated cells in each sample was estimated from the amplification of reference gene primers within the assay. To quantify the absolute abundance of each unique TCRbeta CDR3 rearrangement, sequence reads were collapsed and filtered. For each sample, productive Simpson clonality was calculated as the square root of Simpson's diversity index across productive rearrangements. Held by TCRdb, this immuneACCESS table contains in-frame sequences only and omits some clones. Under half of the omission traces to an unresolved V gene where checked; the cause of the rest is unknown. V and J calls and clone size are given by that table; D and trimming were obtained from the DNA. Recorded for this sample are roughly 70,000 clones; more than 75% of them occurred a single time. The top ten clonotypes cover 25% to 30% of the sample.

Sequencing input: peripheral blood. The chain is encoded by TRBV6-6 joined to TRBJ2-1; the junction holds 13 bases that match TRBD2. This sequence originates from a woman over 75 with active or convalescent COVID-19. The CDR3 region reads CASSQGTSGVVWFF. The DNA sequence reads TGTGCCAGCAGTCAAGGGACTAGCGGGGTAGTGTGGTTCTTC.